This T cell receptor beta chain was identified during a study of blood T cell repertoires in COVID-19 (dated by TCRdb to about 2020). A note on the overall study: Samples from collaborators originated in the United States, Italy and Spain and spanned both the acute and convalescent phases of COVID-19. Nearly every sample came with metadata listing a de-identified subject ID, COVID-19 status, age in years and sex. Samples came from the ongoing ImmuneRACE study (first 160 participants) plus 1,254 subjects from 6 global collaborators. The repertoires were made available in a free public database intended to serve as a resource for research on the immune response to SARS-CoV-2. HLA class I and class II types, where available, came from metadata supplied by the sample provider rather than from assay-based typing. The dataset comprised deeply sampled blood TCRbeta repertoires from subjects exposed to, actively infected with, or recovered from COVID-19. The material from the prospective study consisted of cDNA or gDNA derived from T cells, B-cell-depleted T cells, or PBMCs.

Another Seattle source contributed samples from volunteer blood donors who had recovered from COVID-19. Whole blood was collected in K2EDTA tubes by collaborating institutions according to the institutions' own protocols. For TCRbeta analysis, collaborators shipped samples as frozen whole blood, isolated PBMCs, or DNA extracted from either of those sample types. Overall study outcomes, separate from this receptor: The quantity of clinical and demographic metadata differed by source and by participant and was supplied without curation.

About this clone: Its antigen is still unknown. Base qualities are not recorded, but no much larger clone differs from it by a single base.

CDR1 and CDR2 (SGDLS, YYNGEE) derive from the germline V gene. V is trimmed back by 0 bases and J by 5 bases, and the junction contains 10 bases that no gene match accounts for. The CDR3 has 19 amino acids, counting the end cysteine and phenylalanine. The sequence is cut down to CDR3 DNA, 57 bases in frame from base 1. The immunoSEQ Assay, a bias-controlled multiplex PCR, was used to amplify TCRbeta CDR3 regions from genomic DNA. The authors' pipeline ran thus. The number of nucleated cells in each sample was estimated by amplification of reference gene primers within the assay. To quantify the absolute abundance of each unique TCRbeta CDR3 rearrangement, sequence reads were collapsed and filtered. Productive Simpson clonality was computed per sample as the square root of Simpson's diversity index over productive rearrangements. TCRdb obtained this table from immuneACCESS and retained in-frame rearrangements with V and J assigned. These tables miss some clones; where compared with another copy, unresolved V genes account for less than half of the shortfall, and the remainder is unexplained. D and trimming were read from the DNA, whereas the V and J calls and clone size are those reported in that table. Across this sample there are over 75,000 clones, with over 70% seen only once. The ten largest clones capture about 8.7% of the sample.

Material for sequencing was peripheral blood. The TCR was taken from a man in his fifties who had recovered from COVID-19. The chain joins TRBV9 to TRBJ2-3, with 15 bases in between that match TRBD2. CDR3 protein: CASSVAGWTSGGAQDTQYF. The DNA reads TGTGCCAGCAGCGTAGCAGGGTGGACTAGCGGGGGGGCTCAAGATACGCAGTATTTT.